This TCR beta chain comes out of a study of Ad26.COV2.S vaccination and SARS-CoV-2 variants. Sequencing used immunoSEQ multiplex PCR; TCRdb keeps in-frame clones, though not all of them. The sample lists 430,000 or so clones, 90% occurring once. Treatment here: around 19 received Ad26.COV2.S at low or high dose, single or two shots; 5 received placebo; per-sample allocation not given. Repertoires come from day 63 after the first vaccine or placebo injection. CDR3 length equals 16 residues. Per germline, CDR1 SGHTA and CDR2 FQGNSA. Trimming removed 1 base at V and 1 base at J, with 8 bases between. V usage is TRBV7-2 and J usage is TRBJ2-6, with no clear D. The sample consisted of peripheral blood, taken in a trial of Ad26.COV2.S vaccine versus placebo. This receptor was identified in a person aged 18-60 years who received the Ad26.COV2.S COVID-19 vaccine or a placebo. The DNA for the CDR3 is TGTGCCAGCAGCTTAGATGTGGGATCTGGGGCCAACGTCCTGACTTTC. Residues: CASSLDVGSGANVLTF.